The sequence of this T cell receptor beta chain was determined in a study of shared clonotypes between healthy human individuals. Study background: A couple of female and three male donors aged 18 to 49 were enrolled.

The study's findings and limits: Sharing across four donors was highest in naive CD4 (around 5%) and lowest in memory CD8 (around 0.4%). In having few donors, the study represented limited genetic and exposure-history diversity.

A word on this clone: Its antigen is unknown.

This table comes from immunoSEQ multiplex PCR, and its TCRdb copy is limited to in-frame clones, with some not included. The profile shows 950,000 to 1,100,000 clones, more than 60% of them singletons. A CD45RA+ naive subset and a CD45RA-negative memory subset were split from CD4+ cells. The CDR3 sequence is 18 residues long. Germline V CDR1 and CDR2: SGHRS, YFSETQ. The trim removed 0 bases at V and 5 bases at J, leaving 11 bases unmatched. The chain uses TRBV5-1 and TRBJ2-3; 11 bases agree with TRBD2. The sequenced sample was memory CD4+ T cells sorted from blood. Subset indicated: CD45RA-negative fraction. The TCR comes from a man aged 18 to 35 in good health. This CDR3 is CASSLAILAGGQGDTQYF. CDR3 in DNA: TGCGCCAGCAGCTTGGCCATTCTAGCGGGGGGCCAAGGAGATACGCAGTATTTT.